This TCR beta chain was identified in a study of T cells in Graves' hyperthyroidism and ophthalmopathy (dated by TCRdb to about 2019). General notes on the study: Peripheral blood samples were taken at initial diagnosis, before any treatment was given. To identify distinguishing TCR V-J signatures, a discovery cohort of around 100 patients was used, comprising 43 with Graves' ophthalmopathy and roughly 60 with stable Graves' hyperthyroidism. An independent validation cohort of some 18 hyperthyroidism patients and over 15 patients who later progressed to ophthalmopathy tested prospective prediction of ophthalmopathy. The 100 or so discovery patients were divided at random into training and test sets in a 7:3 ratio. In about 6 Graves' hyperthyroidism patients, the study also compared T-cell repertoires from thyroid tissue with T-cell repertoires from blood. After sampling, hyperthyroidism patients received methimazole starting at 30 mg daily, and ophthalmopathy patients received high-dose intravenous methylprednisolone. According to the paper, TCR Vbeta CDR3 sequencing was carried out on over 130 peripheral blood samples, which came from under 50 ophthalmopathy, 75 to 80 hyperthyroidism and about 17 progressor patients.

This clonotype was picked up many times. Its antigen has not been determined. Per-nucleotide qualities are absent, and no much larger clonotype sits a single base away. V drops 5 bases and J drops 7 bases, leaving 8 bases in between. From its cysteine to its phenylalanine, the CDR3 spans 12 amino acids. Only the CDR3 region is kept as DNA, spanning 36 bases read in frame from base 1. As encoded in the germline V gene (reference sequence), CDR1 is LGHDT while CDR2 is YNNKEL. Amplification of TCR beta CDR3 regions was carried out from RNA transcripts. The first round of RT-PCR for the TCR CDR3 was performed with the HTBI primer set and the Qiagen OneStep RT-PCR kit. The libraries were constructed in a second round of multiplex PCR and then size-selected and purified. The libraries were sequenced on an Illumina HiSeq2000 using paired-end 100 bp reads. Regarding the original processing steps: SOAPnuke was used to process the raw data, with reads discarded if the reads contained adapters or uncalled bases, had a mean Phred below 15, or lacked an exact constant-primer or identifier match. High-quality paired reads were merged using COPE v1.2.5, and each unique nucleotide sequence was defined as a clonotype. MiTCR v1.1 was used to align the clonotypes against IMGT TRBV, TRBD and TRBJ reference segments. The analysis was restricted to V-J combinations with a frequency above 0.0001, which together covered 99.2% of the repertoires. The TCS score was defined as the ratio of F50 (clonal expansion) to E x V (chaos), calculated using BLOSUM62-based TCRdist between CDR3 peptides within each V-J. Welch's t-statistics and random forest reduced roughly 500 V-J features to 10 to 15, which were used in a naive Bayes classifier (R e1071). In TCRdb, the public reads were trimmed at Q25 with fastp and aligned with MiXCR, with productive beta chains retained. Every distinct CDR3 protein forms one entry, paired with its most common genes and DNA. TCRdb, not the original authors, processed these V and J calls. The sample table records over 300,000 distinct CDR3 sequences; around 14% of these occur just once. 11% of the sample belongs to the ten largest clones.

Graves' hyperthyroidism was defined as stable when no progression to ophthalmopathy occurred over 18 months of follow-up. The hyperthyroidism patients were between 18 and 65 years old and newly diagnosed, with a disease duration of less than 2 months. Any patient with an uncontrolled infection, another autoimmune disease, pregnancy or lactation was excluded. Diagnoses were established on the basis of clinical symptoms, serum thyroxine and TRAb, thyroid ultrasound, and orbital computed tomography. PBMCs were separated from over 9 ml of fresh peripheral blood using Ficoll-Paque density gradient centrifugation. Total RNA was extracted using Trizol reagent, and RNA quality was assessed on an Agilent 2100 Bioanalyzer. On the study overall, not on this receptor specifically: A model built on a 13 V-J signature distinguished ophthalmopathy from stable hyperthyroidism, reaching about 88% sensitivity and 81.08% specificity in cross-validation and 80%/75% in testing. No statistical method was used to set the sample size in advance, and investigators knew the group allocation. In validation, progression to ophthalmopathy was predicted by the model with nearly 71% sensitivity and under 85% specificity, a median of approximately 6.5 months before onset. Most expanded thyroid clonotypes (frequency above 0.001) were also detected in blood, a finding suggesting that blood repertoires may reflect thyroid immune responses.

Source material: blood. The origin of this receptor is a woman in her sixties or seventies with Graves' hyperthyroidism. The rearranged chain carries TRBV3-1 and TRBJ1-4; no D gene is confidently identified. The encoded CDR3 is CASSSVGEKLFF. The bases read TGTGCCAGCAGCAGCGTGGGTGAAAAACTGTTTTTT.